Sequencing of this T cell receptor (beta chain) was carried out in a study of technical replicates of blood from a few donors. Germline V CDR1 and CDR2: MDHEN, SYDVKM. The CDR3 extends over 16 amino acids. With V trimmed by 5 bases and J by 8 bases, 9 bases remained unmatched. Profiled with immunoSEQ multiplex PCR; TCRdb holds only in-frame clones, not every one. The data contain approximately 75,000 clones, nearly 98% of them seen just once; the ten biggest clones take up 0.18%. The source of this sequence is a human donor in good health. Sequencing was carried out using T cells isolated from PBMCs. This chain links TRBV28 with TRBJ2-4; 13 bases fit TRBD2. The CDR3 sequence: CASSTGTSGIYDIQYF. The DNA for the CDR3 is TGTGCCAGCAGTACCGGGACTAGCGGGATTTACGACATTCAGTACTTC.